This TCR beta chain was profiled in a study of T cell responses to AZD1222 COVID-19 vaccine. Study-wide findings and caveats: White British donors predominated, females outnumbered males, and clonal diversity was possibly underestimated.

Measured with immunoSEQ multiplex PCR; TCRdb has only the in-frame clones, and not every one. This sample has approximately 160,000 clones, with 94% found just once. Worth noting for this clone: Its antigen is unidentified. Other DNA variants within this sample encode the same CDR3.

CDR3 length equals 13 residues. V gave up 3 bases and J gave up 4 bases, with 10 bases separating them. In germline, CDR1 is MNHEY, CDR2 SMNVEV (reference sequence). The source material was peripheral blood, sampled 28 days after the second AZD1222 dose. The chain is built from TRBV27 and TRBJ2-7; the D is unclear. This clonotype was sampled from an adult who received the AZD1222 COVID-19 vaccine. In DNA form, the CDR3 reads TGTGCCAGCAGTTTGGGAACAACTTACGAGCAGTACTTC. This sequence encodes CASSLGTTYEQYF.